One T cell receptor (beta chain) is described in this entry. The CDR3 has 12 amino acids. Trimming removed 1 base from V and 11 bases from J, with 10 bases in between. Germline V gives CDR1 SGHAT, CDR2 FQNNGV. The data belong to a study of T cell changes during pregnancy in multiple sclerosis. The repertoire was sequenced with immunoSEQ multiplex PCR; TCRdb's copy has only in-frame clones and lacks some. This sample has fewer than 20,000 clones; approximately 81% occur once, and the top ten carry about 9.6%. This receptor was identified in a female donor with multiple sclerosis, enrolled in a pregnancy study. This chain links TRBV11-2 with TRBJ2-3, with D perhaps TRBD2 (5 bases). The sequences come from CD8+ T cells from peripheral blood mononuclear cells, collected after pregnancy. The DNA of the CDR3 is TGTGCCAGCAGCTTAGGGCACGGGGAGCAGTATTTT. This codes for CASSLGHGEQYF.